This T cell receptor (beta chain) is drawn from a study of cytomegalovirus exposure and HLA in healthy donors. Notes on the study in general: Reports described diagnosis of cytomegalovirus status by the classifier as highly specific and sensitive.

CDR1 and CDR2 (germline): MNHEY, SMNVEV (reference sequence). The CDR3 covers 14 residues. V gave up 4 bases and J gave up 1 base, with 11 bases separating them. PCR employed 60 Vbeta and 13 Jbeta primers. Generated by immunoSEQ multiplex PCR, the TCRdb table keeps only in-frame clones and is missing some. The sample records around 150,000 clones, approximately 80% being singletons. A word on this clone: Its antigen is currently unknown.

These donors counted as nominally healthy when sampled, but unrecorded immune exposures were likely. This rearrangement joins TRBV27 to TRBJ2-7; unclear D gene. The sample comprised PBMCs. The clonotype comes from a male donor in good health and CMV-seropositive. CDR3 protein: CASSYGAASYEQYF. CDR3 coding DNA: TGTGCCAGCAGTTACGGAGCCGCTTCCTACGAGCAGTACTTC.